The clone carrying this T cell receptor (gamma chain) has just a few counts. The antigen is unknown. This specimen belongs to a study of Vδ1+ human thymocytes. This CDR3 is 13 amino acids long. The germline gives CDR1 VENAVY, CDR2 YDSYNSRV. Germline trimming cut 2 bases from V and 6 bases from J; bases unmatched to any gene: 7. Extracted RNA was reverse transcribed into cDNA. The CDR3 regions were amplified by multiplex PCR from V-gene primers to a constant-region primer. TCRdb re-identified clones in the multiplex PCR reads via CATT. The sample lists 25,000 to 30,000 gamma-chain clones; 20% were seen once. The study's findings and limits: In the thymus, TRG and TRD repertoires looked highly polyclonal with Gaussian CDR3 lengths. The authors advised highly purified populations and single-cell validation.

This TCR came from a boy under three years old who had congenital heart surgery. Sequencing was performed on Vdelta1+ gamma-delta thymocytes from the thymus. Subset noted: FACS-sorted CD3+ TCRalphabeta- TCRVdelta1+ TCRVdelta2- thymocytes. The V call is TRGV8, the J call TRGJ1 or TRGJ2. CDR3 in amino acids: CATWDIQGYKKLF. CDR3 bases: TGTGCCACCTGGGATATCCAAGGTTATAAGAAACTCTTT.